This section outlines one T cell receptor beta chain sequence together with its context. The data belong to a study of CXCR4 blockade with PD-1 therapy in pancreatic cancer. The length of the CDR3 is 15 residues. Germline trimming cut 1 base from V and 4 bases from J; bases unmatched to any gene: 4. CDR1 SGHDN and CDR2 FVKESK come from the germline V gene. Only in-frame clones appear in the TCRdb table, and some are missing; sequencing was by immunoSEQ multiplex PCR. Of 4,000 to 6,500 clones in the sample, less than 70% were seen once. This clonotype originated in a human donor with pancreatic ductal adenocarcinoma. Sequencing was carried out using tumor tissue. V is TRBV14 and J is TRBJ2-5; 9 nucleotides align to TRBD2. The CDR3 sequence: CASSQGALAGETQYF. The DNA of the CDR3 is TGTGCCAGCAGCCAAGGGGCACTAGCGGGAGAGACCCAGTACTTC.